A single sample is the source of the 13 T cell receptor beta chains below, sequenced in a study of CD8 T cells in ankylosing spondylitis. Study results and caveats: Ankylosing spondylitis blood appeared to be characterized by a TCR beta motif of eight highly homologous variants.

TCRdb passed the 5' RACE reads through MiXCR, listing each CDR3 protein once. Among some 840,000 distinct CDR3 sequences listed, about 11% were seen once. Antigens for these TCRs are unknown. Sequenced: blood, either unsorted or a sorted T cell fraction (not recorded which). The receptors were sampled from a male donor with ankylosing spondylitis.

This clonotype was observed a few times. The CDR3 loop reads CASSLSAGQNIQYF. As DNA, the CDR3 is TGTGCCAGCAGCTTATCGGCAGGGCAAAACATTCAGTACTTC. V usage is TRBV7-2 and J usage is TRBJ2-4; possible D gene TRBD1, 5 bases. Germline V gives CDR1 SGHTA, CDR2 FQGNSA. Trimming cost V 2 bases and J 5 bases, with 10 bases left between them. CDR3 length: 14 amino acids. Full variable domain (outside the CDR3, taken from reference TRBV7-2 and TRBJ2-4): GAGVSQSPSNKVTEKGKDVELRCDPISGHTALYWYRQSLGQGLEFLIYFQGNSAPDKSGLPSDRFSAERTGGSVSTLTIQRTQQEDSAVYLCASSLSAGQNIQYFGAGTRLSVL.

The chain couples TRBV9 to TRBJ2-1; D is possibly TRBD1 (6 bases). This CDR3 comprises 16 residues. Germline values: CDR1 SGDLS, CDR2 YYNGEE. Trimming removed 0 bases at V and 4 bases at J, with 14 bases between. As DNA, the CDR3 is TGTGCCAGCAGCGTAGCCGACCTACAGGGATACAATGAGCAGTTCTTC. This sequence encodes CASSVADLQGYNEQFF.

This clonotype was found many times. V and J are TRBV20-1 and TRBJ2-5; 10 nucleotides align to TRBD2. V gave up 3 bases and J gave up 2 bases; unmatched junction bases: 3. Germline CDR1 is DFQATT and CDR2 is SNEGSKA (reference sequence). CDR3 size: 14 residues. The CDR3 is CSASGTSEQETQYF. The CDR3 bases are TGCAGTGCTAGCGGGACTAGCGAGCAAGAGACCCAGTACTTC.

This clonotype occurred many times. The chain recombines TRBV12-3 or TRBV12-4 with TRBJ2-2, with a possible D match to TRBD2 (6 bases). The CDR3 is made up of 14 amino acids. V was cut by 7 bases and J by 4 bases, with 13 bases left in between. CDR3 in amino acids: CASIRGAGTGELFF. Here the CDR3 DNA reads TGTGCCAGCATCCGAGGAGCGGGCACCGGGGAGCTGTTTTTT.

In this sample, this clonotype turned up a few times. The CDR3 DNA is TGCAGTGCTAGCCCCAGACAGGGTGGGACTTATGGCTACACCTTC. Translating gives CSASPRQGGTYGYTF. This chain uses TRBV20-1 with TRBJ1-2; TRBD1 matches at 7 bases. After removal of 3 bases from V and 5 bases from J, the junction contained 12 bases not matched to a gene. In germline, CDR1 is DFQATT, CDR2 SNEGSKA (reference sequence). This CDR3 has 15 residues.

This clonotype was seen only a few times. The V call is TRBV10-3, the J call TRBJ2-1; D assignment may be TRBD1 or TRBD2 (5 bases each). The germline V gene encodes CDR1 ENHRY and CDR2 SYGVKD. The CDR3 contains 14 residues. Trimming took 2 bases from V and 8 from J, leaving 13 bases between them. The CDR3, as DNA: TGTGCCATCAGTGAGGGGGGAGCGAGATATGAGCAGTTCTTC. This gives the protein CAISEGGARYEQFF.

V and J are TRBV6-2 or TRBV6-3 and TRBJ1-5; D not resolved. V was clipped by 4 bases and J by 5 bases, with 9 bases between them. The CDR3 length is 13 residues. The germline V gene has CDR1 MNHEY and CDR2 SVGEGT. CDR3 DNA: TGTGCCAGCAGTTGGGCAGAGCATCAGCCCCAGCATTTT. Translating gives CASSWAEHQPQHF.

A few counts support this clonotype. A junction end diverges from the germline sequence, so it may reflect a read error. In DNA, the CDR3 is TGCGCCAGCAGCTTGGTTACAGGGACTGGAGGCTACACCTTT. It translates to CASSLVTGTGGYTF. The chain has TRBV5-1 and TRBJ1-2, with D tentatively TRBD1 (6 bases). The CDR3 loop spans 14 amino acids. The germline CDR1 and CDR2 sequences are SGHRS and YFSETQ.

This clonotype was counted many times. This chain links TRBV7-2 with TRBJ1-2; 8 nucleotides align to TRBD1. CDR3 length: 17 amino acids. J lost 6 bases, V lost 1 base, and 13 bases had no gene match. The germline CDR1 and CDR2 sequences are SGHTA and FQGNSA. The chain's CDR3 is CASSLGEGQGSRHGYTF. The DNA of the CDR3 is TGTGCCAGCAGCTTAGGAGAAGGACAGGGATCGAGGCATGGCTACACCTTC.

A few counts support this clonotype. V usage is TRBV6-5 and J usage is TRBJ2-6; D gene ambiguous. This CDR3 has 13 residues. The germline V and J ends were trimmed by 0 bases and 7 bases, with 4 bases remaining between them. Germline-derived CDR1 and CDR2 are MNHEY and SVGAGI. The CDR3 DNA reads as TGTGCCAGCAGTTACTCGAAAGCCAACGTCCTGACTTTC. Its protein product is CASSYSKANVLTF.

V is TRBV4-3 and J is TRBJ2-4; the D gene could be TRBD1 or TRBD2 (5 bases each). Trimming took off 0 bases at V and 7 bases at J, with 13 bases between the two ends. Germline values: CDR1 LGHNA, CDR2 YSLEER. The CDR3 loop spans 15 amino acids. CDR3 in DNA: TGCGCCAGCAGCCAAGACGGGGCTGTGGTGAACATTCAGTACTTC. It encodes CASSQDGAVVNIQYF.

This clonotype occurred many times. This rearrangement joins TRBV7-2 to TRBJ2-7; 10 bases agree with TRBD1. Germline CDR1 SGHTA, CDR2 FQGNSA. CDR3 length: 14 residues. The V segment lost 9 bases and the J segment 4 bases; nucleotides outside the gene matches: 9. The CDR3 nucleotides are TGTGCCAGTCGTCGACAGGGGGCGTCTTACGAGCAGTACTTC. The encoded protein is CASRRQGASYEQYF.

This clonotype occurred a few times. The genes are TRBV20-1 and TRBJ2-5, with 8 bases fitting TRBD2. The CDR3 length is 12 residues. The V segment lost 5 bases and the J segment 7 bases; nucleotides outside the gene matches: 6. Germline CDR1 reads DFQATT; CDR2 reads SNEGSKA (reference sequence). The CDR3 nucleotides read TGCAGTGCTTACGGACTAGCTGGGACCCAGTACTTC. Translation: CSAYGLAGTQYF.